The 20 T cell receptor beta chains listed next were all sequenced from one sample in a study of T cell repertoires in cytomegalovirus infection (dated by TCRdb to about 2019). Data came from an Illumina HiSeq 1500. TCRdb applied fastp at Q25 and MiXCR to the public reads, then kept only in-frame beta chains. Entries that share a CDR3 protein sequence are merged under the most common genes and DNA. The sample contains some 200,000 distinct CDR3 sequences, 35% to 45% of them found a single time. The top ten hold approximately 59% of the sample. What this sample's treatment or condition label stands for: in vitro stimulation with specific CMV peptide epitopes to enrich CMV-specific T cells. Antigens of these TCRs are unknown. The starting material was CD8+ T cells from cultured PBMCs, obtained from culture after CMV antigen stimulation. These receptors were obtained from a human donor in good health (CMV status not recorded). Some clones in this sample may be carry-over from other donors' samples.

On this clonotype: A much larger clone differs from this one at a single base, so this may be a read error. The chain recombines TRBV6-6 with TRBJ2-1, with 10 bases aligning to TRBD2. V dropped 6 bases and J dropped 0; count of bases not matched to a gene: 5. The CDR3 spans 16 residues. Per the germline V gene, CDR1 is MNHNY and CDR2 is SVGAGI (reference sequence). The CDR3 DNA is TGTGCCAGCAGCCCCCGGACTAGCGGCTCCTACAATGAGCAGTTCTTC. Its translation: CASSPRTSGSYNEQFF.

V and J are TRBV7-2 and TRBJ1-2; D is unresolved. The CDR3 loop spans 12 amino acids. CDR1 is SGHTA, CDR2 FQGNSA, per germline. The V end lost 1 base, the J end lost 6 bases, and 6 bases lay between the germline ends. CDR3 in amino acids: CASSLGGNGYTF. The CDR3 DNA reads TGTGCCAGCAGCTTAGGAGGAAATGGCTACACCTTC.

The gene calls are TRBV3-1 and TRBJ2-2, with 8 bases identical to TRBD2. V lost 2 bases and J lost 6; bases outside the gene matches: 14. The length of the CDR3 is 18 residues. Germline V gene lookup returns CDR1 LGHDT and CDR2 YNNKEL (reference sequence). The CDR3 DNA reads TGTGCCAGCAGCCAACCCTCCGGGGGGGGGCTTCCTGCCGGGGAGCTGTTTTTT. This sequence encodes CASSQPSGGGLPAGELFF.

This clonotype appeared many times. The chain joins TRBV7-9 to TRBJ2-5; 12 nucleotides line up with TRBD2. The CDR3 is 17 residues long. Germline CDR1 is SEHNR and CDR2 is FQNEAQ (reference sequence). The V segment lost 1 base and the J segment 3 bases; nucleotides outside the gene matches: 6. In DNA form, the CDR3 reads TGTGCCAGCAGCTTAGGACTAGCGGGAGCCTCCAAAGAGACCCAGTACTTC. This gives the protein CASSLGLAGASKETQYF.

V is TRBV20-1 and J is TRBJ1-3; unclear D gene. The CDR3 has 15 residues. Trimming left V 3 bases short and J 0 bases short, with 12 bases between. Germline V gene sequence: CDR1 DFQATT, CDR2 SNEGSKA (reference sequence). DNA of the CDR3: TGCAGTGCTAGGACGGCCTTTTCCTCTGGAAACACCATATATTTT. Translated: CSARTAFSSGNTIYF.

On this clonotype itself: A junction end diverges from the germline sequence, so it may reflect a read error. The chain links TRBV10-3 to TRBJ1-2, with 9 bases lining up with TRBD1. The CDR3 is made up of 12 amino acids. In germline, CDR1 is ENHRY, CDR2 SYGVKD. CDR3 region: CLTGGDDYGYTF. The CDR3 nucleotides read TGCTTGACAGGGGGAGACGACTATGGCTACACCTTC.

The rearrangement joins TRBV9 to TRBJ2-7; D gene uncertain. Deletions cut 3 bases from V and 3 bases from J, with 10 bases between. Germline V gene data show CDR1 as SGDLS and CDR2 as YYNGEE. This CDR3 is 13 amino acids long. This CDR3 reads CASSANGFYEQYF. In DNA, the CDR3 is TGTGCCAGCAGCGCTAACGGCTTCTACGAGCAGTACTTC.

This clonotype was seen more than once but under ten times. The chain links TRBV9 to TRBJ2-7; D possibly matches TRBD1 or TRBD2 (5 bases each). The germline V gene encodes CDR1 SGDLS and CDR2 YYNGEE. The V gene lost 4 bases and the J gene lost 3 bases, with 14 bases spanning the gap. There are 14 residues in the CDR3. The CDR3 spells CASSPVGTFYEQYF. The CDR3 DNA reads as TGTGCCAGCAGCCCCGTGGGGACCTTCTACGAGCAGTACTTC.

The genes are TRBV11-2 and TRBJ2-1; weak D call: TRBD2 (6 bases). CDR1 is SGHAT, CDR2 FQNNGV, per germline. V dropped 9 bases and J dropped 0 bases, with 12 bases sitting between them. This CDR3 region has 14 residues. As DNA, the CDR3 is TGTGCCAGTACACGGGACTTCTCCTACAATGAGCAGTTCTTC. It yields the protein CASTRDFSYNEQFF.

This rearrangement joins TRBV7-9 to TRBJ1-2, with D unresolved. V was shortened by 5 bases and J by 5 bases, with 9 bases between the two germline ends. Germline V gives CDR1 SEHNR, CDR2 FQNEAQ (reference sequence). CDR3 size: 12 residues. CDR3 nucleotides: TGTGCCAGCAGCCCGACCTCGTATGGCTACACCTTC. It yields the protein CASSPTSYGYTF.

The CDR3 DNA reads TGTGCCAGCAGTGCCTCAGGGGGCGGGAGTTACGAGCAGTACTTC. Protein sequence: CASSASGGGSYEQYF. The V gene is TRBV27, the J gene TRBJ2-7, with D maybe TRBD1 (8 bases). CDR3 length: 15 amino acids. The V end was cut by 5 bases, the J end by 4 bases, with 18 bases between. Germline loops: CDR1 MNHEY, CDR2 SMNVEV (reference sequence).

The rearrangement joins TRBV27 to TRBJ2-1; tentative D call: TRBD2 (5 bases). Germline-derived CDR1 and CDR2 are MNHEY and SMNVEV (reference sequence). The CDR3 spans 13 residues. V was clipped by 8 bases and J by 3 bases, with 11 bases between them. For the CDR3, the DNA is TGTGCCAGCCAGGAGCGGAACTACAATGAGCAGTTCTTC. Translation gives CASQERNYNEQFF.

This clonotype was seen a handful of times. The chain employs TRBV7-8 and TRBJ2-3; D ambiguous. The CDR3 has 13 residues. Trimming took off 0 bases at V and 6 bases at J, with 7 bases between the two ends. CDR1 is SGHVS, CDR2 FQNEAQ, per germline. CDR3 bases: TGTGCCAGCAGCTTAGCGCTAGGGGATACGCAGTATTTT. This translates into CASSLALGDTQYF.

The chain uses TRBV12-5 and TRBJ1-5; no clear D. The CDR3 covers 15 residues. Germline V gives CDR1 LGHNT, CDR2 FRNRAP. Trimming shortened V by 6 bases and J by 2 bases, and 14 bases separated the two germline ends. The CDR3 loop is CASGDGFRGNQPQHF. The CDR3 DNA reads TGTGCTAGTGGGGACGGGTTTCGGGGCAATCAGCCCCAGCATTTT.

A few counts support this clonotype. V is TRBV5-1 and J is TRBJ2-7, with 9 bases lining up with TRBD2. The CDR3 consists of 14 residues. V dropped 0 bases and J dropped 3; count of bases not matched to a gene: 1. Germline values: CDR1 SGHRS, CDR2 YFSETQ. CDR3 nucleotide sequence: TGCGCCAGCAGCTTGGTAGCGGGGGACTACGAGCAGTACTTC. Protein sequence: CASSLVAGDYEQYF. Full variable domain (rest looked up from reference TRBV5-1 and TRBJ2-7): KAGVTQTPRYLIKTRGQQVTLSCSPISGHRSVSWYQQTPGQGLQFLFEYFSETQRNKGNFPGRFSGRQFSNSRSEMNVSTLELGDSALYLCASSLVAGDYEQYFGPGTRLTVT.

In nucleotides, the CDR3 is TGTGCCAGCAGCTTAGAGGAAGGGTCTGGCTACACCTTC. Amino acids: CASSLEEGSGYTF. The gene calls are TRBV7-6 and TRBJ1-2; D remains unclear. With 1 base removed from V and 7 bases from J, the gap between germline ends came to 10 bases. The CDR3 runs to 13 residues. The germline V gene encodes CDR1 SGHVS and CDR2 FNYEAQ.

This clonotype was picked up one time. J is TRBJ2-1 and V is TRBV7-4, with D tentatively TRBD1 (5 bases). V lost 8 bases and J lost 9, with 11 bases in between. Germline V gives CDR1 SGHVT, CDR2 SQSDAQ. The CDR3 has 11 amino acids. In DNA, the CDR3 is TGTGCCAGCCCTGGGGCCCGTGAGCAGTTCTTC. Translation gives CASPGAREQFF.

This clonotype was seen a few times. Here the CDR3 DNA reads TGTGCCAGCACATCGCTTGTAGCCAAAAACATTCAGTACTTC. As protein: CASTSLVAKNIQYF. This chain links TRBV7-9 with TRBJ2-4; no definite D call. Trimming stripped 7 bases from V and 0 bases from J, with 10 bases between. The length of the CDR3 is 14 residues. Germline-derived CDR1 and CDR2 are SEHNR and FQNEAQ (reference sequence).

V and J are TRBV20-1 and TRBJ2-1; possible D gene TRBD2, 5 bases. V was trimmed by 1 base and J by 0 bases, leaving 10 bases between them. The CDR3 is made up of 15 amino acids. The germline V gene has CDR1 DFQATT and CDR2 SNEGSKA (reference sequence). The DNA for the CDR3 is TGCAGTGCTAGAGCGGCGGGTTCCTCCTACAATGAGCAGTTCTTC. Translating it yields CSARAAGSSYNEQFF.

In this sample, this clonotype turned up a few times. The chain uses TRBV6-2 or TRBV6-3 and TRBJ2-7, with TRBD1 matching over 8 bases. The length of the CDR3 is 16 residues. After removal of 0 bases from V and 3 bases from J, the junction contained 7 bases not matched to a gene. Per the germline V gene, CDR1 is MNHEY and CDR2 is SVGEGT. CDR3 sequence reads: CASSYSRRTGSYEQYF. The DNA of the CDR3 is TGTGCCAGCAGTTACTCTCGGAGGACAGGGAGCTACGAGCAGTACTTC.